This T cell receptor beta chain was found in a study of CD4 T cells in relation to SARS-CoV-2 and coronaviruses. Study-level information: TCR beta CDR3s were sequenced after approximately 9-day antigen culture of PBMCs. Study-wide findings and caveats: Compared with monoreactive clones, crossreactive clones showed significantly weaker SARS-CoV-2 expansion.

This clone was counted between two and nine times. The target antigen is unknown. Some clones are missing from TCRdb's copy, which holds only in-frame ones; the method was immunoSEQ multiplex PCR. The table lists some 40,000 clones, over 75% of them singletons. The CDR3 length is 15 residues. The V gene end was trimmed by 5 bases and the J gene end by 0 bases; junction bases not matched to a gene: 5. CDR1 is LGHDT and CDR2 is YNNKEL in the germline V gene (reference sequence). The sample consisted of memory CD4+ T cells from PBMCs, cultured in vitro. The rearrangement links TRBV3-1 (or the pseudogene TRBV3-2) to TRBJ2-3, with 7 bases lining up with TRBD2. This receptor was taken from an adult with COVID-19. The CDR3 nucleotides are TGTGCCAGCAGCTTTGGGGGACTAAGCACAGATACGCAGTATTTT. It codes for CASSFGGLSTDTQYF.